These 22 T cell receptor beta chains share one sample of origin, sequenced in a study of kidney transplant recipient with SARS-CoV-2 infection. TCRdb reprocessed the reads with MiXCR, giving one entry per CDR3 protein. The data hold some 220,000 distinct CDR3 sequences, with around 26% observed a single time. Specimen: a blood sample, collected at baseline and on approximately day 120 from a kidney transplant recipient. Receptor source: a young adult male patient who had COVID-19 and was a kidney transplant recipient. Some T cells may be graft donor cells.

At least ten counts were recorded for this clonotype. CDR3 region: CASSSEVDLGKTYGYTF. In DNA form, the CDR3 reads TGTGCCAGCAGCTCTGAAGTCGATCTCGGAAAGACCTATGGCTACACCTTC. This sequence joins TRBV11-3 and TRBJ1-2, with D uncertain. CDR3 length: 17 residues. V dropped 4 bases and J dropped 4 bases, with 22 bases sitting between them. Germline V gene data show CDR1 as SGHNT and CDR2 as YENEEA.

This clonotype has ten or more counts. V gene TRBV7-2 combines with J gene TRBJ1-1; no firm D call. Germline V gene lookup returns CDR1 SGHTA and CDR2 FQGNSA. Trimming removed 3 bases at V and 0 bases at J, with 20 bases between. The CDR3 totals 18 residues. Here the CDR3 reads CASSFSIGRIYMNTEAFF. Written as DNA, the CDR3 is TGTGCCAGCAGCTTTTCGATCGGGCGGATTTACATGAACACTGAAGCTTTCTTT. The full variable domain, rest sourced from reference TRBV7-2 and TRBJ1-1, is GAGVSQSPSNKVTEKGKDVELRCDPISGHTALYWYRQSLGQGLEFLIYFQGNSAPDKSGLPSDRFSAERTGGSVSTLTIQRTQQEDSAVYLCASSFSIGRIYMNTEAFFGQGTRLTVV.

Turning to this clonotype: At one boundary the junction diverges from the germline segment, which might be a read error. The chain is built from TRBV4-1 and TRBJ2-7, with D uncertain. Germline CDR1 is MGHRA and CDR2 is YSYEKL. The CDR3 contains 13 residues. The CDR3 region has the DNA TGCGTCAGCAGCCAAGATGGGCCCTACGAGCAGTACTTC. Protein: CVSSQDGPYEQYF.

This clonotype occurred many times. This chain joins TRBV29-1 and TRBJ2-7; no definite D call. CDR1 is SQVTM, CDR2 ANQGSEA, per germline. The CDR3 totals 15 residues. The V gene lost 4 bases and the J gene lost 2 bases, with 18 bases spanning the gap. CDR3 DNA sequence: TGCAGCGTTGTGTGGCCGGGTTCCTCCCCCTACGAGCAGTACTTC. Translating gives CSVVWPGSSPYEQYF.

Worth noting for this clonotype: The likely explanation is a read error, given a far larger clone one base away. This rearrangement joins TRBV6-1 to TRBJ2-7; weak D call: TRBD1 (6 bases). With the DNA end fitting TRBJ1-2 better, the J assignment may be wrong. The CDR3 runs 14 residues. The V gene's germline CDR1 is MNHNS and CDR2 SASEGT. This CDR3 reads CVSSEDGTFYGYTF. CDR3 in DNA: TGTGTCAGCAGTGAAGACGGGACATTCTATGGCTACACCTTC.

This clonotype was counted at least ten times. J is TRBJ1-5 and V is TRBV28, with 9 bases matching TRBD1. This CDR3 has 13 amino acids. CDR1 is MDHEN, CDR2 SYDVKM, per germline. The junction had 3 bases not matched to a gene; V was cut back by 8 bases and J by 4 bases. CDR3 nucleotide sequence: TGTGCCAGCGTAGGGACAGGGAATCAGCCCCAGCATTTT. Translated: CASVGTGNQPQHF.

The chain links TRBV12-3 or TRBV12-4 to TRBJ2-3; 9 positions agree with TRBD2. V dropped 5 bases and J dropped 2; count of bases not matched to a gene: 11. CDR3 length: 17 amino acids. CDR3 region: CASSPGGAGGLTDTQYF. In DNA form, the CDR3 reads TGTGCCAGCAGTCCAGGGGGAGCGGGAGGTCTCACAGATACGCAGTATTTT.

This clonotype was found many times. An end of the junction does not agree with germline; a read error may underlie this. This chain connects TRBV7-2 to TRBJ1-4, with TRBD1 identical over 7 bases. The CDR3 consists of 13 residues. Germline-derived CDR1 and CDR2 are SGHTA and FQGNSA. Here the CDR3 reads CASSLDRPDDARF. CDR3 bases: TGTGCCAGCAGCTTGGACAGGCCGGACGACGCCCGTTTT.

In its sample, this clonotype was seen many times. The V gene is TRBV27, the J gene TRBJ1-5; possibly TRBD1 for D (5 bases). Germline loops: CDR1 MNHEY, CDR2 SMNVEV (reference sequence). This CDR3 contains 17 residues. V lost 1 base to trimming and J lost 0 bases, with 13 bases between them. The CDR3 DNA reads as TGTGCCAGCAGTTTATTAAGGGGCCTTTATAGCAATCAGCCCCAGCATTTT. Translation: CASSLLRGLYSNQPQHF.

Ten or more counts support this clonotype. J is TRBJ2-2 and V is TRBV5-4; TRBD1 is a possible D gene (6 bases). CDR3 length equals 17 residues. With 0 bases removed from V and 4 bases from J, the gap between germline ends came to 16 bases. Germline CDR1 SGHNT, CDR2 YYREEE (reference sequence). The CDR3 nucleotides read TGTGCCAGCAGCTTGGGGAGAACCGGGACAATCACCGGGGAGCTGTTTTTT. This gives the protein CASSLGRTGTITGELFF.

With respect to this clonotype: A read error may explain this, as a much larger clone is one base away. The chain combines TRBV16 with TRBJ1-2, with no clear D. Germline values: CDR1 KGHSY, CDR2 FQNENV. The germline V and J ends were trimmed by 8 bases and 4 bases, with 26 bases remaining between them. CDR3 length: 17 amino acids. CDR3 loop: CASGTTTVVRKTYGYTF. CDR3 nucleotides: TGTGCCAGCGGCACGACAACGGTCGTTAGAAAGACCTATGGCTACACCTTC.

This clonotype was seen many times. This rearrangement joins TRBV11-2 to TRBJ1-6; D may be TRBD1 (5 bases). The V gene lost 1 base and the J gene lost 5 bases, with 6 bases spanning the gap. This CDR3 has 14 amino acids. CDR1 SGHAT and CDR2 FQNNGV come from the germline V gene. As DNA, the CDR3 is TGTGCCAGCAGCTTAGGCAGGGATAATTCACCCCTCCACTTT. This translates into CASSLGRDNSPLHF.

This clonotype was detected many times. The chain joins TRBV25-1 to TRBJ2-2; D gene unclear. Germline assignment: CDR1 MGHDK and CDR2 SYGVNS. V lost 8 bases to trimming and J lost 0 bases, with 4 bases between them. CDR3 length: 12 residues. The CDR3 nucleotides read TGTGCCAGCGGGACGAACACCGGGGAGCTGTTTTTT. The encoded protein is CASGTNTGELFF.

Regarding this clonotype: Given a much more abundant clone one base away, this may be a read error. The V call is TRBV6-1, the J call TRBJ2-7; 10 nucleotides align to TRBD1. The CDR3 spans 14 residues. CDR1 and CDR2 (germline): MNHNS, SASEGT. With 5 bases clipped from V and 6 bases from J, the junction kept 7 bases outside the gene matches. CDR3 residues: CASSPRQGAPEQYF. Here the CDR3 DNA reads TGTGCCAGCAGTCCGAGACAGGGGGCTCCCGAGCAGTACTTC.

The table lists this clonotype with many counts. The CDR3 DNA follows: TGTGCCAGCAGCTTGATCGGATCCACTGAAGCTTTCTTT. This sequence encodes CASSLIGSTEAFF. This chain connects TRBV5-6 to TRBJ1-1; D unclear. Germline lookup yields CDR1 SGHDT and CDR2 YYEEEE. The V end lost 1 base, the J end lost 4 bases, and 8 bases lay between the germline ends. This CDR3 comprises 13 residues.

On this clonotype: A much larger clonotype is one base distant, so this may be a read error. The J gene is TRBJ2-2, the V gene TRBV24-1; 7 bases are shared with TRBD1. The germline CDR1 and CDR2 sequences are KGHDR and SFDVKD. There are 16 residues in the CDR3. CDR3 sequence (DNA): TGTGCCACCGGTGATCGACAGGGATCGAACACCGGGGAGCTGTTTTTT. Its protein is CATGDRQGSNTGELFF.

This clonotype has at least ten counts. V usage is TRBV2 and J usage is TRBJ2-7; D gene uncertain. The CDR3 length is 11 residues. V was clipped by 5 bases and J by 6 bases, with 8 bases between them. Looked up from germline, CDR1 is SNHLY and CDR2 is FYNNEI. The CDR3, as DNA: TGTGCCAGCAGTCCAACAGCCGAGCAGTACTTC. Encoded protein: CASSPTAEQYF.

This clonotype was observed a handful of times. This chain joins TRBV5-4 and TRBJ2-1; TRBD2 might be the D (6 bases). The CDR3 sequence is 14 residues long. Germline CDR1 reads SGHNT; CDR2 reads YYREEE (reference sequence). The germline V and J ends were trimmed by 3 bases and 6 bases, with 13 bases remaining between them. CDR3 loop: CASSSQLATNEQFF. CDR3 nucleotides: TGTGCCAGCAGCTCGCAGCTAGCGACCAATGAGCAGTTCTTC.

A word on this clonotype: This may arise from a read error, as a much more abundant clone is one base away. The chain couples TRBV27 to TRBJ2-5, with TRBD2 identical over 11 bases. From germline, CDR1 is MNHEY and CDR2 SMNVEV (reference sequence). The CDR3 contains 16 residues. CDR3 loop: CASSPGLADLQEAQYF. In DNA form, the CDR3 reads TGTGCCAGCAGCCCGGGACTAGCGGACCTACAAGAGGCCCAGTACTTC.

This clonotype was counted a few times. J is TRBJ1-1 and V is TRBV10-2; D is uncertain. Per the germline V gene, CDR1 is WSHSY and CDR2 is SAAADI. Trimming left V 3 bases short and J 1 base short, with 6 bases between. CDR3 length: 13 amino acids. CDR3 nucleotides: TGCGCCAGCAGTGACGGCGGGAACACTGAAGCTTTCTTT. Protein product: CASSDGGNTEAFF.

On this clonotype itself: This may come from a read error, since a much larger clone is one base off. The chain couples TRBV14 to TRBJ1-5; D unresolved. From germline, CDR1 is SGHDN and CDR2 FVKESK. The CDR3 sequence is 13 residues long. The V end lost 10 bases, the J end lost 4 bases, and 14 bases lay between the germline ends. The CDR3 coding sequence is TGTGCCAACAGTATGGACTCAAATCAGCCCCAGCATTTT. Its translation is CANSMDSNQPQHF.

This clonotype was seen only a few times. Since a much larger clone is just one base distant, this may be a read error. CDR3 amino acids: CASSNDSPISGLTGELFF. The CDR3 region has the DNA TGTGCCAGCAGCAACGACAGTCCCATTTCAGGCTTGACCGGGGAGCTGTTTTTT. The V and J genes are TRBV3-1 and TRBJ2-2, with a possible D match to TRBD1 (5 bases). The V gene's germline CDR1 is LGHDT and CDR2 YNNKEL (reference sequence). V was cut by 5 bases and J by 5 bases, with 24 bases left in between. The CDR3 has 18 residues.